The 18 T cell receptor beta chains given below trace back to one sample, sequenced in a study of shared T cell receptors in the human thymus. Method: immunoSEQ multiplex PCR; TCRdb's copy keeps in-frame clones and lacks some. The repertoire holds approximately 400,000 clones, roughly 94% seen once, with around 0.019% in the top ten. The specimen sequenced was thymocytes. The receptors shown here come from a human donor.

This chain links TRBV28 with TRBJ1-2; D is uncertain. CDR1 is MDHEN and CDR2 is SYDVKM in the germline V gene. This CDR3 region has 13 residues. Trimming shortened V by 4 bases and J by 9 bases, and 15 bases separated the two germline ends. This CDR3 is CASSWKGLGSYTF. As DNA, the CDR3 is TGTGCCAGCAGTTGGAAGGGCCTGGGGAGCTACACCTTC.

The chain recombines TRBV7-3 with TRBJ1-1; D is unclear. CDR1 is SGHTA, CDR2 FQGTGA, per germline. The CDR3 contains 13 residues. Trimming stripped 1 base from V and 5 bases from J, with 8 bases between. Here the CDR3 DNA reads TGTGCCAGCAGCTTAAATCGGGATACTGAAGCTTTCTTT. This codes for CASSLNRDTEAFF.

CDR3 sequence reads: CASSWITGVRVGIDYEQYF. As DNA, the CDR3 is TGTGCCAGCAGTTGGATCACAGGGGTAAGGGTGGGGATCGACTACGAGCAGTACTTC. The V call is TRBV27, the J call TRBJ2-7; 7 bases fit TRBD1. CDR3 size: 19 residues. Looked up from germline, CDR1 is MNHEY and CDR2 is SMNVEV (reference sequence). V was clipped by 4 bases and J by 3 bases; unmatched bases: 21.

The chain recombines TRBV5-6 with TRBJ2-7; no reliable D call. The length of the CDR3 is 19 residues. Trimming stripped 2 bases from V and 3 bases from J, with 27 bases between. CDR1 is SGHDT, CDR2 YYEEEE, per germline. The CDR3 nucleotides read TGTGCCAGCAGCTTAACCTTCGGGCCTGGTCGCTTCGTGGGCTACGAGCAGTACTTC. Translated: CASSLTFGPGRFVGYEQYF.

This sequence joins TRBV27 and TRBJ2-1; 11 positions match TRBD2. Looked up from germline, CDR1 is MNHEY and CDR2 is SMNVEV (reference sequence). After removal of 2 bases from V and 7 bases from J, the junction contained 22 bases not matched to a gene. This CDR3 has 21 amino acids. The CDR3 is CASSLPNAPILAGVGRNEQFF. The DNA of the CDR3 is TGTGCCAGCAGTTTACCCAACGCCCCAATACTAGCGGGAGTAGGGAGGAATGAGCAGTTCTTC.

V gene TRBV11-3 combines with J gene TRBJ2-7, with D hard to call. This CDR3 region has 9 residues. The germline V gene encodes CDR1 SGHNT and CDR2 YENEEA. Trimming removed 7 bases at V and 7 bases at J, with 5 bases between. CDR3 residues: CASNKEQYF. CDR3 DNA sequence: TGTGCCAGCAACAAAGAGCAGTACTTC.

The genes are TRBV2 and TRBJ1-6; TRBD1 might be the D (5 bases). Per germline, CDR1 SNHLY and CDR2 FYNNEI. This CDR3 contains 17 residues. Deletions cut 1 base from V and 9 bases from J, with 19 bases between. Written as DNA, the CDR3 is TGTGCCAGCAGTGAAGAGGAGGACAAGGCCGGCAGTTCACCCCTCCACTTT. This gives the protein CASSEEEDKAGSSPLHF. The full variable domain, rest sourced from reference TRBV2 and TRBJ1-6, is EPEVTQTPSHQVTQMGQEVILRCVPISNHLYFYWYRQILGQKVEFLVSFYNNEISEKSEIFDDQFSVERPDGSNFTLKIRSTKLEDSAMYFCASSEEEDKAGSSPLHFGNGTRLTVT.

The rearrangement uses TRBV4-1 and TRBJ2-7, with a possible D match to TRBD2 (6 bases). The CDR3 length is 15 residues. In germline, CDR1 is MGHRA, CDR2 YSYEKL. The V end lost 4 bases, the J end lost 3 bases, and 16 bases lay between the germline ends. The CDR3 DNA is TGCGCCAGCAGCCCGGGCCTGAGCGGGCTCTACGAGCAGTACTTC. The encoded protein is CASSPGLSGLYEQYF.

The rearrangement joins TRBV5-1 to TRBJ2-2; D is unresolved. V lost 5 bases and J 2 bases, leaving 10 bases between the germline ends. The germline V gene has CDR1 SGHRS and CDR2 YFSETQ. CDR3 length: 14 amino acids. As DNA, the CDR3 is TGCGCCAGCAGGGGCGCGGCCAACACCGGGGAGCTGTTTTTT. Translated, it gives CASRGAANTGELFF.

Turning to this clone: The same CDR3 can be traced to other DNA sequences in this sample. The chain joins TRBV11-2 to TRBJ2-7; unclear D gene. The length of the CDR3 is 12 residues. Trimming took off 3 bases at V and 2 bases at J, with 5 bases between the two ends. The germline CDR1 and CDR2 sequences are SGHAT and FQNNGV. The CDR3 nucleotides are TGTGCCAGCAGCTTGGGGACCTACGAGCAGTACTTC. Translation: CASSLGTYEQYF.

This clone was seen just once. The genes are TRBV5-1 and TRBJ2-2, with D possibly being TRBD2 (6 bases). The CDR3 is made up of 15 amino acids. Trimming left V 2 bases short and J 6 bases short, with 14 bases between. Germline CDR1 reads SGHRS; CDR2 reads YFSETQ. The CDR3 is CASSFGGKEAGELFF. The DNA of the CDR3 is TGCGCCAGCAGCTTCGGCGGGAAGGAGGCCGGGGAGCTGTTTTTT.

V gene TRBV27 combines with J gene TRBJ2-7; D is perhaps TRBD1 or TRBD2 (5 bases each). The germline CDR1 and CDR2 sequences are MNHEY and SMNVEV (reference sequence). This CDR3 spans 15 amino acids. V was trimmed by 7 bases and J by 3 bases, leaving 19 bases between them. The CDR3 region is CASTPLRGASYEQYF. The CDR3 bases are TGTGCCAGCACCCCATTAAGAGGGGCGAGCTACGAGCAGTACTTC.

The chain couples TRBV7-2 to TRBJ2-7; TRBD2 aligns across 9 bases. This CDR3 has 17 amino acids. Germline assignment: CDR1 SGHTA and CDR2 FQGNSA. V shed 5 bases and J 2 bases; nucleotides not matched to a gene: 13. CDR3 sequence (DNA): TGTGCCAGCAGCCCGAGATCAACGAGCGGGGGGCCCTACGAGCAGTACTTC. It translates to CASSPRSTSGGPYEQYF.

This chain joins TRBV23-1 and TRBJ2-7; D gene ambiguous. TRBV23-1 is an ORF, with its function uncertain. The CDR3 contains 12 residues. Trimming pared 3 bases from V and 5 bases from J, leaving 8 bases between. As DNA, the CDR3 is TGCGCCAGCAGTCATTCAAGGGACGAGCAGTACTTC. It translates to CASSHSRDEQYF.

This rearrangement joins TRBV28 to TRBJ2-2, with a tentative D call TRBD1 (6 bases). CDR1 and CDR2 (germline): MDHEN, SYDVKM. The CDR3 runs 16 residues. V was shortened by 3 bases and J by 0 bases, with 11 bases between the two germline ends. The CDR3 DNA is TGTGCCAGCAGTTTGAAAACAGGGCCGAACACCGGGGAGCTGTTTTTT. It encodes CASSLKTGPNTGELFF.

This sequence joins TRBV28 and TRBJ2-3; unclear D gene. Germline V lookup: CDR1 MDHEN, CDR2 SYDVKM. This CDR3 comprises 16 residues. Trimming took 4 bases from V and 4 from J, leaving 18 bases between them. CDR3 sequence (DNA): TGTGCCAGCAGTTCGTCGGCAGGCATAGTGGCAGATACGCAGTATTTT. Amino acid sequence: CASSSSAGIVADTQYF.

The J gene is TRBJ1-1, the V gene TRBV27, with 9 bases identical to TRBD1. Trimming at V came to 6 bases and at J to 1 base, leaving 6 bases not matched to a gene. There are 15 residues in the CDR3. Germline V gene sequence: CDR1 MNHEY, CDR2 SMNVEV (reference sequence). The CDR3 spells CASRGGQGRNTEAFF. In DNA form, the CDR3 reads TGTGCCAGCAGGGGGGGACAGGGACGGAACACTGAAGCTTTCTTT.

V is TRBV19 and J is TRBJ2-3, with 12 bases lining up with TRBD2. The CDR3 contains 17 residues. Per the germline V gene, CDR1 is LNHDA and CDR2 is SQIVND (reference sequence). The V and J ends lost 5 bases and 2 bases, in that order; junction bases with no gene match: 8. For the CDR3, the DNA is TGTGCCAGTAGTCCCAGGACTAGCGGGAACTACACAGATACGCAGTATTTT. Its translation: CASSPRTSGNYTDTQYF.